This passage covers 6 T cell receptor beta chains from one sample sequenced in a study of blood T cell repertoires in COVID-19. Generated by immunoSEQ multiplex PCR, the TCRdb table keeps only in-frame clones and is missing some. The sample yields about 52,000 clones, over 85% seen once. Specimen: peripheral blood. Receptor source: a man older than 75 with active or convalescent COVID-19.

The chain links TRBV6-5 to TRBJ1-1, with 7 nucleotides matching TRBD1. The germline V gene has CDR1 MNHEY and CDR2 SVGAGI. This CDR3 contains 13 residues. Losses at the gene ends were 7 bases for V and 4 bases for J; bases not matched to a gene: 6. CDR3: CASTLTGSTEAFF. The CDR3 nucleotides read TGTGCCAGCACCCTGACAGGGAGCACTGAAGCTTTCTTT.

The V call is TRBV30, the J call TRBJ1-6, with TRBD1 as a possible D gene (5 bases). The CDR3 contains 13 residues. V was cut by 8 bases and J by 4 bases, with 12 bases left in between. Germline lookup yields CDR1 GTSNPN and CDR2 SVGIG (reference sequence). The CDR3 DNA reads TGTGCCCTCGGACGGGGGTATAATTCACCCCTCCACTTT. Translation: CALGRGYNSPLHF. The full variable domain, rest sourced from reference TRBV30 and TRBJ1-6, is SQTIHQWPATLVQPVGSPLSLECTVEGTSNPNLYWYRQAAGRGLQLLFYSVGIGQISSEVPQNLSASRPQDRQFILSSKKLLLSDSGFYLCALGRGYNSPLHFGNGTRLTVT.

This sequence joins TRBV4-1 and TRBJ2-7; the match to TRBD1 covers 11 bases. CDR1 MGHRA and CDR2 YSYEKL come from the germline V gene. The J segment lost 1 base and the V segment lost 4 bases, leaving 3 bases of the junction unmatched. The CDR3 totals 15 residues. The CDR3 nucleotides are TGCGCCAGCAGCCCAGGACAGGGGGCATCCTACGAGCAGTACTTC. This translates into CASSPGQGASYEQYF.

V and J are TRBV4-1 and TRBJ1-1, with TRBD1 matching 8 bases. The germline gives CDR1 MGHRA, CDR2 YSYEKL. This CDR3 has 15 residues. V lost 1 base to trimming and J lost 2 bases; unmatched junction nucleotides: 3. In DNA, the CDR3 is TGCGCCAGCAGCCAAGCGGGACAGGCCAACACTGAAGCTTTCTTT. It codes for CASSQAGQANTEAFF.

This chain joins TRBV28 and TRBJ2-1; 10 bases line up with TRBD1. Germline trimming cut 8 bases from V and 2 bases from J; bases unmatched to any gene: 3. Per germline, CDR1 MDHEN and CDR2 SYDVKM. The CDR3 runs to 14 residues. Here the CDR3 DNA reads TGTGCCAGCCGGGGACAGGGGACCTACAATGAGCAGTTCTTC. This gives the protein CASRGQGTYNEQFF.

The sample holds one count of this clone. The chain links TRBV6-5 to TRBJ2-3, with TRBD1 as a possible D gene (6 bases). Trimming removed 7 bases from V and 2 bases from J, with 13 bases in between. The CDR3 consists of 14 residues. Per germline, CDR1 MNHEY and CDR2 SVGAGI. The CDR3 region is CASKRTASTDTQYF. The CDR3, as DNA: TGTGCCAGCAAGCGGACAGCGTCCACAGATACGCAGTATTTT.